This entry features one T cell receptor beta chain sequence. The CDR3 spans 13 residues. Trimming shortened V by 5 bases and J by 6 bases, and 13 bases separated the two germline ends. The germline V gene encodes CDR1 LGHDT and CDR2 YNNKEL (reference sequence). This sample was included in a study of blood T cell repertoires in COVID-19. Whole-study context: Sites in the United States, Italy and Spain provided acute and convalescent COVID-19 samples.

The protocol was immunoSEQ multiplex PCR, while the TCRdb copy is restricted to in-frame clones and leaves out a portion. The sample holds about 50,000 clones; around 78% are singletons and the top ten take around 12%. The receptor was isolated from a human donor in a cohort sampled during active COVID-19. The chain combines TRBV3-1 (or the pseudogene TRBV3-2) with TRBJ2-5; D possibly corresponds to TRBD2 (6 bases). Sequencing was done on a sample of peripheral blood. CDR3 coding DNA: TGTGCCAGCAGCTATAGCGGCAGGCAGACCCAGTACTTC. Protein: CASSYSGRQTQYF.